The 17 T cell receptor beta chains reported below all come from one sample, sequenced in a study of T cell responses to AZD1222 COVID-19 vaccine. Profiling relied on immunoSEQ multiplex PCR, and the TCRdb table lists in-frame clones only, not all of them. The data hold some 150,000 clones, with less than 95% observed a single time. The specimen comprised peripheral blood, sampled on day 0 of AZD1222 vaccination. These receptors all come from an adult in good health.

This chain links TRBV28 with TRBJ2-1; 8 bases match TRBD2. V lost 3 bases to trimming and J lost 15 bases; unmatched junction nucleotides: 13. The CDR3 spans 14 residues. Germline CDR1 MDHEN, CDR2 SYDVKM. The CDR3 bases are TGTGCCAGCAGTTTCGACGGGAGGGCCAGCAAACGGTTCTTC. This sequence encodes CASSFDGRASKRFF.

The chain has TRBV29-1 and TRBJ1-2; D perhaps matches TRBD1 (5 bases). Between the trimmed V and J ends, which lost 5 bases and 8 bases, there was a span of 15 bases. CDR3 length: 12 residues. Germline loops: CDR1 SQVTM, CDR2 ANQGSEA. The DNA for the CDR3 is TGCAGCGTTCAGAGCAGGGAGGCCGGCTACACCTTC. Translated, it gives CSVQSREAGYTF. The whole variable domain, filled in from reference TRBV29-1 and TRBJ1-2, reads SAVISQKPSRDICQRGTSLTIQCQVDSQVTMMFWYRQQPGQSLTLIATANQGSEATYESGFVIDKFPISRPNLTFSTLTVSNMSPEDSSIYLCSVQSREAGYTFGSGTRLTVV.

This chain uses TRBV11-3 with TRBJ2-7, with 7 bases fitting TRBD1. The CDR3 extends over 13 amino acids. Trimming at V came to 5 bases and at J to 1 base, leaving 2 bases not matched to a gene. Germline CDR1 SGHNT, CDR2 YENEEA. In DNA, the CDR3 is TGTGCCAGCAGCCCAGGGGGATCCTACGAGCAGTACTTC. It encodes CASSPGGSYEQYF.

This CDR3 reads CASTGQGWEETQYF. DNA of the CDR3: TGTGCCAGCACGGGACAAGGGTGGGAAGAGACCCAGTACTTC. V and J are TRBV2 and TRBJ2-5; D possibly corresponds to TRBD1 (6 bases). CDR3 length: 14 amino acids. The germline V and J ends were trimmed by 7 bases and 3 bases, with 15 bases remaining between them. Per the germline V gene, CDR1 is SNHLY and CDR2 is FYNNEI.

The chain couples TRBV2 to TRBJ2-7; 12 bases are shared with TRBD1. The germline V gene has CDR1 SNHLY and CDR2 FYNNEI. This CDR3 region has 17 residues. With V trimmed by 7 bases and J by 0 bases, 10 bases remained unmatched. The CDR3 sequence: CASKPGTGGRSSYEQYF. Written as DNA, the CDR3 is TGTGCCAGCAAGCCCGGGACAGGGGGCAGGAGCTCCTACGAGCAGTACTTC.

The chain carries TRBV4-2 and TRBJ1-3; maybe TRBD1 (5 bases). Germline CDR1 LGHNA, CDR2 YNFKEQ. V shed 4 bases and J shed 0 bases, with 13 bases lying between them. This CDR3 is built from 16 residues. The CDR3: CASSPGHVASGNTIYF. The CDR3 nucleotides read TGTGCCAGCAGCCCCGGACACGTTGCCTCTGGAAACACCATATATTTT.

The CDR3 nucleotides read TGTGCCAGCAGTTTAAGGGTCGGGACAGGGTTCACCGGGGAGCTGTTTTTT. Residues: CASSLRVGTGFTGELFF. The gene calls are TRBV28 and TRBJ2-2, with 9 positions matching TRBD1. The CDR3 spans 17 residues. The germline gives CDR1 MDHEN, CDR2 SYDVKM. V gave up 2 bases and J gave up 4 bases; unmatched junction bases: 8.

A single count supports this clone. The V call is TRBV28, the J call TRBJ1-2; D possibly corresponds to TRBD1 (5 bases). Germline CDR1 is MDHEN and CDR2 is SYDVKM. Trimming took off 4 bases at V and 1 base at J, with 10 bases between the two ends. The CDR3 contains 14 residues. CDR3 DNA sequence: TGTGCCAGCAGTTCACCCAGGGTTAACTATGGCTACACCTTC. Translated, it gives CASSSPRVNYGYTF.

The chain carries TRBV2 and TRBJ2-1, with 8 bases aligning to TRBD2. CDR1 and CDR2 from the germline V gene are SNHLY and FYNNEI. J was trimmed by 3 bases and V by 5 bases; bases with no gene match: 3. CDR3 length: 14 amino acids. The DNA of the CDR3 is TGTGCCAGCAGTTTGAGCGGGAGCTACAATGAGCAGTTCTTC. It encodes CASSLSGSYNEQFF.

The chain combines TRBV10-3 with TRBJ2-2; tentative D call: TRBD1 (6 bases). CDR3 length: 13 residues. V gave up 4 bases and J gave up 5 bases, with 8 bases separating them. Germline CDR1 and CDR2: ENHRY and SYGVKD. As DNA, the CDR3 is TGTGCCATCAGTGGGCAGGGGACCGGGGAGCTGTTTTTT. Amino acid sequence: CAISGQGTGELFF.

The V and J genes are TRBV7-9 and TRBJ2-1, with TRBD1 matching 10 bases. The CDR3 has 17 amino acids. The J segment lost 8 bases and the V segment lost 2 bases, leaving 12 bases of the junction unmatched. Germline CDR1 is SEHNR and CDR2 is FQNEAQ (reference sequence). This CDR3 is CASSLCRGDRGRHEQFF. The CDR3 DNA reads as TGTGCCAGCAGCTTATGTCGGGGCGACAGGGGGCGTCATGAGCAGTTCTTC.

The chain carries TRBV15 and TRBJ1-5; tentatively, D is TRBD1 (5 bases). Germline CDR1 reads LNHNV; CDR2 reads YYDKDF (reference sequence). Trimming took off 5 bases at V and 6 bases at J, with 11 bases between the two ends. There are 13 residues in the CDR3. The CDR3 here is CATSPEGSQPQHF. The CDR3 DNA follows: TGTGCCACCAGCCCGGAGGGGAGTCAGCCCCAGCATTTT.

The CDR3 protein is CASSQDLAGGVLEQFF. The CDR3 nucleotides are TGCGCCAGCAGCCAAGATCTAGCGGGTGGAGTTTTGGAGCAGTTCTTC. V and J are TRBV4-3 and TRBJ2-1; 8 bases agree with TRBD2. The CDR3 spans 16 residues. V lost 0 bases, J lost 10 bases, and 11 bases stayed unmatched. Germline CDR1 and CDR2: LGHNA and YSLEER.

The V gene is TRBV28, the J gene TRBJ2-7, with 16 nucleotides matching TRBD2. Trimming cost V 4 bases and J 6 bases; bases outside gene matches: 6. Germline V gene sequence: CDR1 MDHEN, CDR2 SYDVKM. The CDR3 totals 16 residues. CDR3 protein: CASSSPGTSGRAEQYF. The CDR3 DNA reads as TGTGCCAGCAGTTCTCCTGGGACTAGCGGGAGGGCCGAGCAGTACTTC.

The rearrangement uses TRBV12-3 or TRBV12-4 and TRBJ1-5; D gene ambiguous. V lost 3 bases, J lost 3 bases, and 3 bases lay in between. CDR3 length: 12 residues. For the CDR3, the DNA is TGTGCCAGCAGTTTTGCCAATCAGCCCCAGCATTTT. Translated: CASSFANQPQHF.

The rearrangement uses TRBV7-3 and TRBJ2-1; no definite D call. Per the germline V gene, CDR1 is SGHTA and CDR2 is FQGTGA. This CDR3 is 13 amino acids long. Trimming removed 2 bases from V and 8 bases from J, with 10 bases in between. DNA of the CDR3: TGTGCCAGCAGCTTAGTATTATTCGATGAGCAGTTCTTC. As protein: CASSLVLFDEQFF.

The V gene is TRBV30, the J gene TRBJ1-6; 10 bases map to TRBD1. Germline CDR1 and CDR2: GTSNPN and SVGIG (reference sequence). V trimming: 3 bases; J trimming: 9 bases; junction bases outside the gene matches: 2. CDR3 length: 13 amino acids. CDR3: CAWSGQGGSPLHF. CDR3 DNA: TGTGCCTGGAGCGGACAGGGGGGTTCACCCCTCCACTTT.